These 5 T cell receptor beta chains came from one sample sequenced in a study of T cell responses to AZD1222 COVID-19 vaccine. Produced via immunoSEQ multiplex PCR; TCRdb's table is partial and in-frame only. Of 150,000 or so clones listed, over 75% are singletons. This material consisted of peripheral blood, taken on day 0 of AZD1222 vaccination. These receptors all come from an adult in good health.

The chain has TRBV19 and TRBJ1-2; TRBD1 agrees at 7 bases. V was clipped by 4 bases and J by 6 bases; unmatched bases: 8. The CDR3 spans 14 residues. The germline V gene has CDR1 LNHDA and CDR2 SQIVND (reference sequence). The CDR3 here is CASSTRDRINGYTF. Here the CDR3 DNA reads TGTGCCAGTAGTACGAGGGACAGAATAAATGGCTACACCTTC.

Regarding this clone: One end of the junction fails to match germline, which may point to a read error. V gene TRBV18 combines with J gene TRBJ1-6, with TRBD1 matching 9 bases. Germline lookup yields CDR1 KGHSH and CDR2 LQKENI. The CDR3 is made up of 15 amino acids. The CDR3 reads CASSPQGAVNSPLHF. The CDR3 DNA is TGTGCCAGCTCTCCACAGGGGGCCGTTAATTCACCCCTCCACTTT.

This clone occurred once. The chain links TRBV7-3 to TRBJ1-6; TRBD1 matches at 8 bases. The CDR3 loop spans 14 amino acids. The germline V gene encodes CDR1 SGHTA and CDR2 FQGTGA. J lost 7 bases, V lost 4 bases, and 3 bases had no gene match. CDR3 bases: TGTGCCAGCAGCTCCAGGGGGCGGAATTCACCCCTCCACTTT. The encoded protein is CASSSRGRNSPLHF.

This clone was seen just once. The chain has TRBV28 and TRBJ2-1; possible D gene TRBD2, 6 bases. The CDR3 is 15 amino acids. CDR1 is MDHEN, CDR2 SYDVKM, per germline. V was clipped by 3 bases and J by 3 bases, with 12 bases between them. The CDR3 is CASSFLASVYNEQFF. As DNA, the CDR3 is TGTGCCAGCAGTTTTCTGGCTAGCGTCTACAATGAGCAGTTCTTC.

The chain joins TRBV28 to TRBJ2-1, with 8 positions matching TRBD1. Germline trimming cut 10 bases from V and 9 bases from J; bases unmatched to any gene: 14. This CDR3 is built from 14 residues. The germline CDR1 and CDR2 sequences are MDHEN and SYDVKM. CDR3 bases: TGTGCCACATACCAGACAGGGGCCAGGATTGAGCAGTTCTTC. As protein: CATYQTGARIEQFF.